The following is a T cell receptor (beta chain) sequence with its context. Its antigen is still unknown. The data stem from a study of shared clonotypes between healthy human individuals. This CDR3 is 17 amino acids long. Germline V gene lookup returns CDR1 SEHNR and CDR2 FQNEAQ (reference sequence). Trimming removed 0 bases from V and 0 bases from J; junction bases left unmatched: 6. A split of CD4+ cells into CD45RA+ naive and CD45RA-negative memory subsets was performed. Sequenced by immunoSEQ multiplex PCR; TCRdb stores in-frame clones only, minus some. The sample carries about 1 million clones, more than 60% recorded once. Study-wide points: Approximately 5.1% was the fraction of naive CD4 clonotypes found shared across a few donors.

The sequencing sample was made of memory CD4+ T cells sorted from blood. The subset here: CD45RA-negative fraction. The rearrangement links TRBV7-9 to TRBJ2-7; the match to TRBD2 covers 9 bases. This TCR came from a man between 18 and 35 years old in good health. CDR3 amino acids: CASSLALAGVSSYEQYF. The CDR3 DNA reads as TGTGCCAGCAGCTTAGCTTTAGCGGGGGTCAGCTCCTACGAGCAGTACTTC.